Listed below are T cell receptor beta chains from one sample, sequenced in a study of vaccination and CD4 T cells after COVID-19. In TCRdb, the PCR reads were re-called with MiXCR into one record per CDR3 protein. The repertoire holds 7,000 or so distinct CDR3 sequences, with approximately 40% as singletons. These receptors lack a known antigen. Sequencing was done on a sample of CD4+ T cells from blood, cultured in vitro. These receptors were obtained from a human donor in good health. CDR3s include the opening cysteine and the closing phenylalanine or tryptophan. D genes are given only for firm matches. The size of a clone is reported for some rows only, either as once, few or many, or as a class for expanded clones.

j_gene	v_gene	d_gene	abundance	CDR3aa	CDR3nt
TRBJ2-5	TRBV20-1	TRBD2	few	CSASHLAGQETQYF	TGCAGTGCTAGCCACCTAGCGGGGCAAGAGACCCAGTACTTC
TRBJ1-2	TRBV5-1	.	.	CASSLNSGIDGYTF	TGCGCCAGCAGCTTGAATAGTGGTATCGATGGCTACACCTTC
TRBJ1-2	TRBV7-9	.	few	CASSLDGTRAGYTF	TGTGCCAGCAGCTTGGACGGGACTCGGGCTGGCTACACCTTC
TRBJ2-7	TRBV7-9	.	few	CASSLNRGSQYF	TGTGCCAGCAGCTTAAATCGGGGGTCCCAGTACTTC
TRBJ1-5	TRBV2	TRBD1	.	CASEGQGNQPQHF	TGTGCCAGCGAGGGACAGGGCAATCAGCCCCAGCATTTT
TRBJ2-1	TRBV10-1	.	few	CASSHGGGAYNEQFF	TGCGCCAGCAGTCACGGAGGGGGGGCTTACAATGAGCAGTTCTTC
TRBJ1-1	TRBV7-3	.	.	CASSLMEGTEAFF	TGTGCCAGCAGCTTAATGGAAGGAACTGAAGCTTTCTTT
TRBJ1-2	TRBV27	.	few	CASSSSTANYGYTF	TGTGCCAGCAGTTCCTCGACAGCGAACTATGGCTACACCTTC
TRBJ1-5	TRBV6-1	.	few	CASTAQHSNQPQHF	TGTGCCAGCACTGCTCAGCATAGCAATCAGCCCCAGCATTTT
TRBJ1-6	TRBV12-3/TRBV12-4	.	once	CASSFSASPLHF	TGTGCCAGCAGTTTTTCAGCTTCACCCCTCCACTTT
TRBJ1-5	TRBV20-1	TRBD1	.	CSVKNTGGLLSNQPQHF	TGCAGTGTTAAGAACACAGGGGGCCTACTTAGCAATCAGCCCCAGCATTTT
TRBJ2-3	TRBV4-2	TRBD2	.	CASSQAIAGGPDTQYF	TGTGCCAGCAGCCAGGCTATAGCGGGGGGGCCAGATACGCAGTATTTT
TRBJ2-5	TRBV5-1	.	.	CASSLDPGAQETQYF	TGCGCCAGCAGCTTGGACCCGGGGGCCCAAGAGACCCAGTACTTC
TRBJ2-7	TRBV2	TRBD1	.	CASSEFRTGDLEQYF	TGTGCCAGCAGTGAATTTAGGACAGGGGATCTCGAGCAGTACTTC
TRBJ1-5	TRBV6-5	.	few	CASSYSRNQPQHF	TGTGCCAGCAGTTACTCCCGTAATCAGCCCCAGCATTTT
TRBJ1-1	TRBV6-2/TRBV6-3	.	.	CASSPASNTEAFF	TGTGCCAGCAGTCCAGCGTCGAACACTGAAGCTTTCTTT
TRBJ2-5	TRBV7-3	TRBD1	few	CASSRSGQERETQYF	TGTGCCAGCAGCCGCTCGGGACAGGAGCGGGAGACCCAGTACTTC
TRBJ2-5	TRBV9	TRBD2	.	CASSVGVGGGSETQYF	TGTGCCAGCAGCGTAGGGGTTGGCGGGGGAAGCGAGACCCAGTACTTC